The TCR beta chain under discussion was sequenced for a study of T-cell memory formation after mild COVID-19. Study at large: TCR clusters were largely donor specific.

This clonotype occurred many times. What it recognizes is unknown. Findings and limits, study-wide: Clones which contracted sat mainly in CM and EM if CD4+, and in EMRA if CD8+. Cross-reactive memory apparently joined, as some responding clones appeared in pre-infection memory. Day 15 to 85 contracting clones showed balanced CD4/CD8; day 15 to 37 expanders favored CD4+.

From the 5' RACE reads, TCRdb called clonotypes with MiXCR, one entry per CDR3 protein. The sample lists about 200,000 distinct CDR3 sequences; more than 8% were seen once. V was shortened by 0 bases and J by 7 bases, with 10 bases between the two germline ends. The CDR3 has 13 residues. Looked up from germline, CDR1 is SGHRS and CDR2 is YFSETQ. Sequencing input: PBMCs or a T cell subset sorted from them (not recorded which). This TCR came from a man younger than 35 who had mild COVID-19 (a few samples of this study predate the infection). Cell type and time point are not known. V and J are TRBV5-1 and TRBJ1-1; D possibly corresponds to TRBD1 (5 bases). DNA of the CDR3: TGCGCCAGCAGCTTGGCAGGGATTGGTGAAGCTTTCTTT. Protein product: CASSLAGIGEAFF.